The 6 T cell receptor beta chains below come from one sample, sequenced in a study of OX40 agonist ivuxolimab in advanced cancers. The repertoire was sequenced with immunoSEQ multiplex PCR; TCRdb's copy has only in-frame clones and lacks some. The sample lists 20,000 to 25,000 clones, about two thirds occurring once. The sequencing used CD4+ or CD8+ T cells sorted from blood, collected in a trial of the OX40 agonist ivuxolimab. Source of these receptors: an adult with an advanced solid tumor such as melanoma, head and neck, liver or kidney cancer.

The chain combines TRBV28 with TRBJ2-2; 10 bases line up with TRBD1. This CDR3 contains 16 residues. The junction had 8 bases not matched to a gene; V was cut back by 8 bases and J by 2 bases. CDR1 MDHEN and CDR2 SYDVKM come from the germline V gene. CDR3 nucleotides: TGTGCCAGCGGGACGGGACAGGGGTTTAACACCGGGGAGCTGTTTTTT. It yields the protein CASGTGQGFNTGELFF.

About this clone: This clone may be a read error of a much larger clone one base away. At the DNA level, this CDR3 is encoded by other sequences in the same sample as well. The chain combines TRBV7-2 with TRBJ1-6; TRBD1 is a possible D gene (6 bases). V lost 5 bases and J lost 4, with 15 bases in between. Germline V CDR1 and CDR2: SGHTA, FQGNSA. CDR3 length: 16 amino acids. DNA for the CDR3: TGTGCCAGCAGCCTAGAGGTAGGGGGATATAATTCACCCCTCCACTTT. Protein product: CASSLEVGGYNSPLHF.

V gene TRBV7-2 combines with J gene TRBJ2-3; TRBD2 matches 11 bases. Germline V gene lookup returns CDR1 SGHTA and CDR2 FQGNSA. V gave up 4 bases and J gave up 4 bases; unmatched junction bases: 7. The CDR3 consists of 16 residues. The CDR3 region has the DNA TGTGCCAGCAGCTCCGACCTTAGCGGGGGGGCAGATACGCAGTATTTT. This encodes CASSSDLSGGADTQYF. The full variable domain, completed using reference TRBV7-2 and TRBJ2-3, is GAGVSQSPSNKVTEKGKDVELRCDPISGHTALYWYRQSLGQGLEFLIYFQGNSAPDKSGLPSDRFSAERTGGSVSTLTIQRTQQEDSAVYLCASSSDLSGGADTQYFGPGTRLTVL.

The chain has TRBV11-2 and TRBJ2-3, with a weak D call TRBD1 (7 bases). V dropped 5 bases and J dropped 6 bases, with 9 bases sitting between them. The V gene's germline CDR1 is SGHAT and CDR2 FQNNGV. The CDR3 extends over 12 amino acids. CDR3 sequence reads: CASSPGGDTQYF. For the CDR3, the DNA is TGTGCCAGCAGCCCAGGGGGGGATACGCAGTATTTT.

A single count supports this clone. The gene calls are TRBV5-4 and TRBJ2-1; TRBD2 is a possible D gene (5 bases). The length of the CDR3 is 14 residues. V was cut by 0 bases and J by 6 bases, with 10 bases left in between. From germline, CDR1 is SGHNT and CDR2 YYREEE (reference sequence). This CDR3 reads CASSLAGSRNEQFF. CDR3 DNA: TGTGCCAGCAGCTTGGCGGGGAGCCGCAATGAGCAGTTCTTC.

V and J are TRBV11-2 and TRBJ2-1; 12 positions agree with TRBD2. CDR1 and CDR2 from the germline V gene are SGHAT and FQNNGV. The V and J ends lost 2 bases and 1 base, in that order; junction bases with no gene match: 3. The CDR3 loop spans 17 amino acids. The CDR3 DNA reads as TGTGCCAGCAGCTTAATACTAGCGGGGGGATCCTACAATGAGCAGTTCTTC. Residues: CASSLILAGGSYNEQFF.